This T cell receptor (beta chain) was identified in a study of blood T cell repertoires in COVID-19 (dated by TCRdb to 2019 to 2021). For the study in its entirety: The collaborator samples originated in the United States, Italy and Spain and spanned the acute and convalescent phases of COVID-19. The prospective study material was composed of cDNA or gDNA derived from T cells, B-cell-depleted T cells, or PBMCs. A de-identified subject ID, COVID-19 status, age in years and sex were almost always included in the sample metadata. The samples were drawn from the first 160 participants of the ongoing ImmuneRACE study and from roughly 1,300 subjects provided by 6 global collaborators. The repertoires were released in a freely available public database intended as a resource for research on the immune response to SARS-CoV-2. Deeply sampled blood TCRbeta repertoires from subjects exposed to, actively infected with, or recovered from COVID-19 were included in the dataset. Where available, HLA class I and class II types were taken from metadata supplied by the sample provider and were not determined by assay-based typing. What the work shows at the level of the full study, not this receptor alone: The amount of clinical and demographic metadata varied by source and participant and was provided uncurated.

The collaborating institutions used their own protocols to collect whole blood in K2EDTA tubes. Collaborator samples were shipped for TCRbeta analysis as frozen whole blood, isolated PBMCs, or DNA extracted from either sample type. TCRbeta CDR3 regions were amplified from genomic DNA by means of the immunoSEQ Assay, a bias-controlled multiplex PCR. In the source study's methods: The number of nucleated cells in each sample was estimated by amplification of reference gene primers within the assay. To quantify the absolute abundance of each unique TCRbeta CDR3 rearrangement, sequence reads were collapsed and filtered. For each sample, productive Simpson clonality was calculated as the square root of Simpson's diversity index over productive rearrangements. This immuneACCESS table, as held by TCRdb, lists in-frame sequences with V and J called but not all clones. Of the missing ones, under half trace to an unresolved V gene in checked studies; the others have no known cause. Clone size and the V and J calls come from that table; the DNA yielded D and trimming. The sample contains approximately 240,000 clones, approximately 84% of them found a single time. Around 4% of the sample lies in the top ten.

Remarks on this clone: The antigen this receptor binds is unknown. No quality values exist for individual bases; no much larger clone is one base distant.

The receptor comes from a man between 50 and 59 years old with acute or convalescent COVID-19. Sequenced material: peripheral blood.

The CDR3 has the sequence CASSYDRTNYGYTF. The sequence in DNA is TGTGCCAGCAGTTACGACAGAACTAACTATGGCTACACCTTC. In this chain, TRBV6-5 is recombined with TRBJ1-2, with TRBD1 as a weak D call on 5 bases. The germline V gene yields MNHEY for CDR1 and SVGAGI for CDR2. The CDR3 goes from the cysteine to the phenylalanine over 14 residues. The entry retains the CDR3 DNA only, 42 bases that are in frame from base 1. V loses 2 bases of germline sequence and J loses 0 bases, and the interval between the two ends is 7 bases.